This T cell receptor (beta chain) was sequenced for a study of vaccination and CD4 T cells after COVID-19. Study at large: Across the group, participants received two doses of either BNT162b2 or mRNA-1273 vaccine. SARS-CoV-2, HCoV-NL63, HCoV-OC43 and HCoV-229E supplied the overlapping spike peptides used to stimulate cells.

The CDR3 totals 14 residues. Trimming stripped 7 bases from V and 6 bases from J, with 19 bases between. The germline V gene encodes CDR1 MNHNS and CDR2 SASEGT. Remarks on this clonotype: Antigen: not known.

Sequence data for DNA of cultured CD4+ T cells were generated by the Oncomine TCR Beta short-read assay. Extraction of genomic DNA was performed on cultured CD4+ T cells. In TCRdb, the PCR reads were re-called with MiXCR into one record per CDR3 protein. The sample carries approximately 9,000 distinct CDR3 sequences, 30% to 35% recorded once. The sample's treatment: 10-day PBMC culture with coronavirus spike peptide pools or control peptides (ViraFEST assay). One should note that the unexposed donor's CD4+ T cells were collected before the COVID-19 pandemic (2011-2018). First, ViraFEST expanded antigen-specific T cells with peptide pools, and next it sequenced the TCRs. Cultures of PBMCs, roughly 2.1 million per well, were set up with roughly 9.1 IU/ml IL-2 and about 9.7 ug/ml peptide pools.

Sequencing was carried out using CD4+ T cells from blood, cultured in vitro. The receptor's source is a human donor in good health. The chain has TRBV6-1 and TRBJ2-7; D possibly corresponds to TRBD1 (5 bases). The CDR3: CASMFQGASPEQYF. In nucleotides, the CDR3 is TGTGCCAGCATGTTCCAAGGGGCGTCCCCCGAGCAGTACTTC.